These 8 T cell receptor beta chains were all obtained from the same sample, sequenced in a study of cytomegalovirus exposure and HLA in healthy donors. The PCR made use of 60 Vbeta and 13 Jbeta primers. TCRdb's table, derived via immunoSEQ multiplex PCR, lists solely in-frame clones and lacks some. The sample includes about 160,000 clones, more than 65% seen only once; the top ten take 1% to 1.5%. Sequencing was carried out using PBMCs. The origin of the receptors is a man aged 50-59 years in good health and CMV-seropositive.

The chain uses TRBV6-1 and TRBJ2-1; TRBD2 might be the D (6 bases). The CDR3 has 14 amino acids. Germline-derived CDR1 and CDR2 are MNHNS and SASEGT. The germline V and J ends were trimmed by 2 bases and 9 bases, with 14 bases remaining between them. The CDR3 protein is CASSETRRAGEQFF. The CDR3 nucleotides are TGTGCCAGCAGTGAAACACGGAGGGCGGGTGAGCAGTTCTTC.

The chain employs TRBV5-1 and TRBJ1-2; D may be TRBD1 (6 bases). Germline CDR1 reads SGHRS; CDR2 reads YFSETQ. V was shortened by 1 base and J by 4 bases, with 8 bases between the two germline ends. The length of the CDR3 is 13 residues. CDR3 loop: CASSLTGTYGYTF. In DNA form, the CDR3 reads TGCGCCAGCAGCTTGACAGGGACCTATGGCTACACCTTC.

In DNA, the CDR3 is TGTGCCAGCAGTTCTAGTTTGGGGGGCTCCTACAATGAGCAGTTCTTC. Its translation: CASSSSLGGSYNEQFF. The genes are TRBV28 and TRBJ2-1; a weak D match, TRBD2 (6 bases). Germline lookup yields CDR1 MDHEN and CDR2 SYDVKM. Trimming cost V 4 bases and J 0 bases, with 13 bases left between them. The CDR3 contains 16 residues.

The chain uses TRBV19 and TRBJ2-7, with 10 bases that match TRBD1. CDR1 is LNHDA and CDR2 is SQIVND in the germline V gene (reference sequence). The J segment lost 0 bases and the V segment lost 7 bases, leaving 6 bases of the junction unmatched. The length of the CDR3 is 15 residues. CDR3 DNA: TGTGCCAGTACCATGGGGACAGGGGCCTCCTACGAGCAGTACTTC. This codes for CASTMGTGASYEQYF.

The chain employs TRBV6-5 and TRBJ1-1; D is uncertain. CDR1 is MNHEY, CDR2 SVGAGI, per germline. Trimming stripped 5 bases from V and 7 bases from J, with 14 bases between. The CDR3 contains 13 residues. The CDR3 nucleotides are TGTGCCAGCAGTACAACAAGGAGCCATGAAGCTTTCTTT. This encodes CASSTTRSHEAFF.

The chain links TRBV5-1 to TRBJ2-5; 8 nucleotides agree with TRBD1. The ends lost 0 bases at V and 11 bases at J; junction bases unmatched: 12. This CDR3 contains 15 residues. Germline V gives CDR1 SGHRS, CDR2 YFSETQ. CDR3 sequence (DNA): TGCGCCAGCAGCTTGGTCGGGACAGGCGAATTCGGGCAGTACTTC. Its translation: CASSLVGTGEFGQYF.

This clone was detected a few times. The rearrangement joins TRBV19 to TRBJ1-5; the match to TRBD1 covers 7 bases. This CDR3 spans 15 amino acids. After removal of 0 bases from V and 6 bases from J, the junction contained 5 bases not matched to a gene. Per germline, CDR1 LNHDA and CDR2 SQIVND (reference sequence). The CDR3 region is CASSIDAQGGQPQHF. The CDR3 nucleotides are TGTGCCAGTAGTATAGACGCCCAGGGGGGTCAGCCCCAGCATTTT. The variable domain in full, with the rest retrieved from reference TRBV19 and TRBJ1-5, is DGGITQSPKYLFRKEGQNVTLSCEQNLNHDAMYWYRQDPGQGLRLIYYSQIVNDFQKGDIAEGYSVSREKKESFPLTVTSAQKNPTAFYLCASSIDAQGGQPQHFGDGTRLSIL.

The chain employs TRBV7-2 and TRBJ2-1, with 9 bases that match TRBD2. This CDR3 is built from 14 residues. V lost 2 bases to trimming and J lost 8 bases; unmatched junction nucleotides: 4. Per germline, CDR1 SGHTA and CDR2 FQGNSA. CDR3 amino acids: CASSLSAGGDEQFF. The CDR3 nucleotides read TGTGCCAGCAGCTTAAGTGCGGGAGGGGATGAGCAGTTCTTC.